This passage covers 20 T cell receptor beta chains from one sample sequenced in a study of T cell repertoires in cytomegalovirus infection. Via MiXCR, TCRdb re-called the reads, giving one row per CDR3 protein. The table shows some 150,000 distinct CDR3 sequences, with 30% to 40% occurring only once. For these receptors, no antigen is known. The specimen comprised CD8+ T cells from cultured PBMCs, sampled from culture after CMV antigen stimulation. Every receptor here comes from a human donor in good health (CMV status not recorded). Some clones in this sample may be carry-over from other donors' samples.

This clonotype was seen a handful of times. This chain connects TRBV20-1 to TRBJ2-7, with D possibly called TRBD1 or TRBD2 (5 bases each). The CDR3 loop spans 15 amino acids. Germline CDR1 reads DFQATT; CDR2 reads SNEGSKA (reference sequence). Trimming removed 4 bases at V and 0 bases at J, with 16 bases between. DNA of the CDR3: TGCAGTGCTACGAACCACGCCGGGGCCTCCTACGAGCAGTACTTC. Protein sequence: CSATNHAGASYEQYF.

This clonotype was seen more than once but under ten times. V gene TRBV29-1 combines with J gene TRBJ1-3, with D possibly being TRBD1 (5 bases). Deletions cut 6 bases from V and 4 bases from J, with 10 bases between. CDR1 SQVTM and CDR2 ANQGSEA come from the germline V gene. This CDR3 comprises 12 residues. The CDR3 spells CSVGDAGNTIYF. The CDR3 nucleotides read TGCAGCGTGGGGGACGCCGGAAACACCATATATTTT.

This clonotype was seen more than once but under ten times. The chain combines TRBV2 with TRBJ1-2; D unclear. The CDR3 loop spans 14 amino acids. Germline loops: CDR1 SNHLY, CDR2 FYNNEI. V was pared by 2 bases and J by 2 bases, with 9 bases between. The CDR3 is CASSEPPKNYGYTF. DNA of the CDR3: TGTGCCAGCAGTGAACCACCGAAAAACTATGGCTACACCTTC.

This clonotype was observed a few times. The chain joins TRBV28 to TRBJ2-1; tentatively, D is TRBD2 (6 bases). Germline V CDR1 and CDR2: MDHEN, SYDVKM. The V gene lost 4 bases and the J gene lost 0 bases, with 16 bases spanning the gap. The CDR3 covers 17 residues. DNA for the CDR3: TGTGCCAGCAGTTCCCTCTCGGGGGTAAGCTCCTACAATGAGCAGTTCTTC. Translation: CASSSLSGVSSYNEQFF.

The rearrangement joins TRBV27 to TRBJ1-6; unclear D gene. The CDR3 has 19 residues. CDR1 and CDR2 (germline): MNHEY, SMNVEV (reference sequence). V was clipped by 5 bases and J by 0 bases, with 20 bases between them. The chain's CDR3 is CASSPDIRWLSSYNSPLHF. The CDR3 DNA follows: TGTGCCAGCAGTCCCGACATCCGTTGGCTCAGCTCCTATAATTCACCCCTCCACTTT.

J is TRBJ2-5 and V is TRBV12-3 or TRBV12-4; the D is unclear. This CDR3 has 11 amino acids. V lost 7 bases and J 4 bases, leaving 7 bases between the germline ends. The CDR3 DNA is TGTGCCAGCACCCGGTCAGAGACCCAGTACTTC. This translates into CASTRSETQYF.

The V call is TRBV18, the J call TRBJ1-2; 8 bases fit TRBD1. V shed 1 base, J shed 3 bases, and the junction held 7 bases outside the gene matches. CDR3 length: 16 residues. Germline-derived CDR1 and CDR2 are KGHSH and LQKENI. The CDR3 DNA reads TGTGCCAGCTCACCACTAACCAGGGGGCTCGACTATGGCTACACCTTC. Protein: CASSPLTRGLDYGYTF.

This clonotype came up once. A single base separates this from a much larger clone, so it may be a read error. V usage is TRBV9 and J usage is TRBJ2-3, with D uncertain. Germline V CDR1 and CDR2: SGDLS, YYNGEE. The ends were cut back, 0 bases at V and 5 bases at J, with 7 bases in the middle. The CDR3 is made up of 13 amino acids. CDR3 nucleotides: TGTGCCAGCAGCGTAGGGGTGGGAGATACGCAGTATTTT. Its protein is CASSVGVGDTQYF.

This clonotype was counted between two and nine times. The chain employs TRBV12-3 or TRBV12-4 and TRBJ1-1, with a possible D match to TRBD1 (5 bases). Trimming took 1 base from V and 1 from J, leaving 7 bases between them. This CDR3 comprises 14 residues. The CDR3 region has the DNA TGTGCCAGCAGTTTAGGGACACCGAACACTGAAGCTTTCTTT. Protein product: CASSLGTPNTEAFF.

J is TRBJ2-5 and V is TRBV29-1; 8 bases agree with TRBD1. The germline V gene has CDR1 SQVTM and CDR2 ANQGSEA. The CDR3 totals 14 residues. Unmatched junction bases numbered 6, after V lost 1 base and J lost 5 bases. This CDR3 reads CSVEGADRVETQYF. The CDR3 nucleotides are TGCAGCGTTGAAGGCGCGGACAGGGTTGAGACCCAGTACTTC.

This clonotype was found a few times. V gene TRBV6-5 combines with J gene TRBJ2-1; D is perhaps TRBD1 (6 bases). The CDR3 totals 15 residues. CDR1 and CDR2 (germline): MNHEY, SVGAGI. Trimming left V 5 bases short and J 9 bases short, with 20 bases between. The CDR3 DNA sequence: TGTGCCAGCAGTCTCCTCATCGGTGGGGGCGCTGAGCAGTTCTTC. This gives the protein CASSLLIGGGAEQFF.

There are a few counts of this clonotype. The rearrangement joins TRBV29-1 to TRBJ2-1; D gene ambiguous. Germline-derived CDR1 and CDR2 are SQVTM and ANQGSEA. This CDR3 region has 10 residues. V lost 6 bases and J 3 bases, leaving 3 bases between the germline ends. In DNA, the CDR3 is TGCAGCGTCGACTACAATGAGCAGTTCTTC. It yields the protein CSVDYNEQFF.

This clonotype has just a few counts. The V call is TRBV7-9, the J call TRBJ2-1; the D is unclear. V was cut by 5 bases and J by 3 bases, with 11 bases left in between. CDR1 SEHNR and CDR2 FQNEAQ come from the germline V gene (reference sequence). This CDR3 spans 14 amino acids. DNA of the CDR3: TGTGCCAGCAGCCTAGTAAACGGCTACAATGAGCAGTTCTTC. Amino acids: CASSLVNGYNEQFF.

This rearrangement joins TRBV20-1 to TRBJ1-3, with D possibly TRBD1 on 6 matching bases. V was cut by 3 bases and J by 4 bases, with 10 bases left in between. Germline CDR1 DFQATT, CDR2 SNEGSKA (reference sequence). The CDR3 runs 13 residues. CDR3 in DNA: TGCAGTGCTAGCACCAGGGGAGGAAACACCATATATTTT. Amino acid sequence: CSASTRGGNTIYF.

This clonotype was seen a handful of times. This rearrangement joins TRBV7-9 to TRBJ1-2; no clear D gene. Germline lookup yields CDR1 SEHNR and CDR2 FQNEAQ (reference sequence). CDR3 length: 14 amino acids. V was cut by 0 bases and J by 5 bases, with 10 bases left in between. The CDR3 DNA is TGTGCCAGCAGCTTAGCCCTTTCGGGGTATGGCTACACCTTC. Residues: CASSLALSGYGYTF.

This clonotype has only a few counts. The gene calls are TRBV12-3 or TRBV12-4 and TRBJ1-4; D is uncertain. The V end lost 8 bases, the J end lost 0 bases, and 7 bases lay between the germline ends. The CDR3 contains 13 residues. In DNA, the CDR3 is TGTGCCAGCGGTCGGGCAACTAATGAAAAACTGTTTTTT. Protein: CASGRATNEKLFF.

This clonotype is labeled as medium-sized. V gene TRBV7-8 combines with J gene TRBJ1-2, with D maybe TRBD1 (6 bases). V was shortened by 5 bases and J by 2 bases, with 21 bases between the two germline ends. CDR1 SGHVS and CDR2 FQNEAQ come from the germline V gene. CDR3 length: 17 residues. CDR3 nucleotide sequence: TGTGCCAGCAGCCTAGAGTTCGGGGAGGGGGAAAACTATGGCTACACCTTC. It encodes CASSLEFGEGENYGYTF.

This chain links TRBV7-6 with TRBJ2-5; 12 bases line up with TRBD1. After removal of 5 bases from V and 5 bases from J, the junction contained 9 bases not matched to a gene. Looked up from germline, CDR1 is SGHVS and CDR2 is FNYEAQ. The CDR3 spans 16 residues. This CDR3 reads CASSTGQGALGETQYF. Written as DNA, the CDR3 is TGTGCCAGCAGCACGGGACAGGGGGCGCTTGGGGAGACCCAGTACTTC.

This clonotype has ten or more counts. The rearrangement joins TRBV5-1 to TRBJ2-7, with no clear D. The V end lost 0 bases, the J end lost 3 bases, and 4 bases lay between the germline ends. CDR1 SGHRS and CDR2 YFSETQ come from the germline V gene. This CDR3 has 12 amino acids. The CDR3 spells CASSLDGYEQYF. CDR3 bases: TGCGCCAGCAGCTTGGATGGCTACGAGCAGTACTTC.

This clonotype has a handful of counts. This chain joins TRBV7-9 and TRBJ2-5; 10 bases match TRBD2. CDR1 is SEHNR and CDR2 is FQNEAQ in the germline V gene (reference sequence). The junction had 4 bases not matched to a gene; V was cut back by 4 bases and J by 5 bases. The CDR3 consists of 14 residues. Here the CDR3 reads CASSSTSGEETQYF. The CDR3, as DNA: TGTGCCAGCAGCTCAACTAGCGGGGAGGAGACCCAGTACTTC.